The 17 T cell receptor beta chains below come from one sample, sequenced in a study of breast tumors, draining lymph nodes, adjacent tissues. TCRdb analysed the multiplex PCR reads with MiXCR anew, one entry per CDR3 protein. The sample records some 100,000 distinct CDR3 sequences, 21% being singletons. Axillary draining lymph nodes of breast cancer patients supplied the node samples. Sample: axillary lymph node tissue. Every receptor here comes from a female donor with breast cancer. Some clones in this sample may be carry-over from other donors' samples.

The CDR3 loop reads CSAIDTEAFF. CDR3 in DNA: TGCAGTGCTATCGATACTGAAGCTTTCTTT. The V and J genes are TRBV20-1 and TRBJ1-1; the D is unclear. With 4 bases removed from V and 5 bases from J, the gap between germline ends came to 5 bases. Germline V gene data show CDR1 as DFQATT and CDR2 as SNEGSKA (reference sequence). CDR3 length: 10 residues.

This clonotype was picked up a small number of times. The rearrangement uses TRBV3-1 and TRBJ2-2; D is undetermined. CDR3 length: 13 amino acids. V dropped 7 bases and J dropped 3 bases, with 9 bases sitting between them. Germline V gene sequence: CDR1 LGHDT, CDR2 YNNKEL (reference sequence). The CDR3 DNA sequence: TGTGCCAGCACCCGACTTGACACCGGGGAGCTGTTTTTT. Translated: CASTRLDTGELFF.

Only one count was recorded for this clonotype. The rearrangement uses TRBV12-3 or TRBV12-4 and TRBJ2-6; D is undetermined. CDR3 size: 13 residues. Deletions cut 2 bases from V and 2 bases from J, with 1 base between. Here the CDR3 reads CASSLPGANVLTF. Here the CDR3 DNA reads TGTGCCAGCAGTTTACCTGGGGCCAACGTCCTGACTTTC.

Ten or more counts support this clonotype. V and J are TRBV7-9 and TRBJ2-1; 7 nucleotides line up with TRBD1. The length of the CDR3 is 14 residues. V lost 1 base to trimming and J lost 4 bases; unmatched junction nucleotides: 1. Germline values: CDR1 SEHNR, CDR2 FQNEAQ (reference sequence). The CDR3: CASSLEGQYNEQFF. The CDR3 nucleotides read TGTGCCAGCAGCTTAGAGGGACAGTACAATGAGCAGTTCTTC.

This clonotype showed up many times. This rearrangement joins TRBV5-1 to TRBJ1-2, with D unresolved. V was trimmed by 3 bases and J by 2 bases, leaving 11 bases between them. This CDR3 is built from 14 residues. CDR1 is SGHRS and CDR2 is YFSETQ in the germline V gene. The DNA of the CDR3 is TGCGCCAGCAGCTGGGGTGGCGGGAACTATGGCTACACCTTC. This codes for CASSWGGGNYGYTF.

In its sample, this clonotype was seen a few times. This chain connects TRBV7-7 to TRBJ2-2; 8 bases map to TRBD1. The CDR3 extends over 17 amino acids. Unmatched junction bases numbered 9, after V lost 5 bases and J lost 1 base. Per the germline V gene, CDR1 is SSHAT and CDR2 is FNYEAQ (reference sequence). The CDR3 DNA follows: TGTGCCAGCAGCCCTGGGGGACAGGCAGTGAACACCGGGGAGCTGTTTTTT. Protein product: CASSPGGQAVNTGELFF.

The V call is TRBV30, the J call TRBJ1-3; D not certain. Germline loops: CDR1 GTSNPN, CDR2 SVGIG (reference sequence). The CDR3 loop spans 16 amino acids. Between the trimmed V and J ends, which lost 2 bases and 1 base, there was a span of 15 bases. DNA of the CDR3: TGTGCCTGGAGTTTGTGGATAGGGATGTCTGGAAACACCATATATTTT. It yields the protein CAWSLWIGMSGNTIYF.

The rearrangement links TRBV30 to TRBJ2-7; 7 nucleotides agree with TRBD1. Trimming took 4 bases from V and 3 from J; bases not matched to a gene: 6. Per the germline V gene, CDR1 is GTSNPN and CDR2 is SVGIG (reference sequence). The CDR3 contains 13 residues. The CDR3 loop reads CAWMEAGGYEQYF. The CDR3 DNA reads as TGTGCCTGGATGGAAGCAGGGGGCTACGAGCAGTACTTC.

This clonotype was recorded at least ten times. The CDR3 protein is CASSYLGARGYTF. Here the CDR3 DNA reads TGTGCCAGCAGTTACTTGGGGGCGCGGGGCTACACCTTC. The rearrangement joins TRBV6-5 to TRBJ1-2; possible D gene TRBD1, 6 bases. Germline CDR1 and CDR2: MNHEY and SVGAGI. With 1 base removed from V and 8 bases from J, the gap between germline ends came to 11 bases. The CDR3 has 13 amino acids.

Of note for this clonotype: This may be a read error: a much more frequent sequence differs by one nucleotide. CDR3 amino acids: CDSSSSGIAGNTIYF. CDR3 coding DNA: TGCGACAGCAGCTCGTCGGGAATAGCTGGAAACACCATATATTTT. The J gene is TRBJ1-3, the V gene TRBV5-1; D is ambiguous. The CDR3 length is 15 residues. The germline V gene encodes CDR1 SGHRS and CDR2 YFSETQ.

The table lists this clonotype with many counts. The rearrangement joins TRBV4-2 to TRBJ1-6; 9 bases agree with TRBD1. Germline V gene lookup returns CDR1 LGHNA and CDR2 YNFKEQ. CDR3 length: 18 amino acids. Trimming took 1 base from V and 9 from J; bases not matched to a gene: 13. For the CDR3, the DNA is TGTGCCAGCAGCCAAGCTTGGTTGAGGACAGGGGTTTCTTCACCCCTCCACTTT. Translation: CASSQAWLRTGVSSPLHF.

This clonotype was seen repeatedly, ten times or more. The chain joins TRBV5-5 to TRBJ2-7; D is possibly TRBD1 or TRBD2 (5 bases each). Germline CDR1 and CDR2: SGHKS and YYEKEE (reference sequence). The length of the CDR3 is 14 residues. Trimming removed 4 bases at V and 7 bases at J, with 18 bases between. The CDR3 DNA follows: TGTGCCAGCAGCCCCGGGACCGGTGTTGGGGAGCAGTACTTC. Protein product: CASSPGTGVGEQYF. The full variable domain, its missing parts supplied by reference TRBV5-5 and TRBJ2-7, is DAGVTQSPTHLIKTRGQQVTLRCSPISGHKSVSWYQQVLGQGPQFIFQYYEKEERGRGNFPDRFSARQFPNYSSELNVNALLLGDSALYLCASSPGTGVGEQYFGPGTRLTVT.

This clonotype was seen many times. V is TRBV19 and J is TRBJ1-5; TRBD1 is a possible D gene (5 bases). V lost 3 bases and J lost 3, with 12 bases in between. Germline CDR1 is LNHDA and CDR2 is SQIVND (reference sequence). The CDR3 consists of 15 residues. DNA for the CDR3: TGTGCCAGTAGTATGGGGGGACGCTTCAATCAGCCCCAGCATTTT. It codes for CASSMGGRFNQPQHF.

There are many counts of this clonotype. This chain connects TRBV3-1 to TRBJ2-7; unclear D gene. CDR1 is LGHDT and CDR2 is YNNKEL in the germline V gene (reference sequence). CDR3 length equals 11 residues. The V and J ends lost 6 bases and 6 bases respectively, with 9 bases between them. The CDR3: CASSSGREQYF. CDR3 nucleotides: TGTGCCAGCAGTTCCGGTCGCGAGCAGTACTTC.

Ten or more counts support this clonotype. The gene calls are TRBV9 and TRBJ2-5; TRBD2 matches 7 bases. J lost 5 bases, V lost 0 bases, and 7 bases had no gene match. Germline CDR1 SGDLS, CDR2 YYNGEE. CDR3 length equals 15 residues. The chain's CDR3 is CASSVGGGSGETQYF. CDR3 bases: TGTGCCAGCAGCGTAGGGGGCGGGAGCGGGGAGACCCAGTACTTC.

In its sample, this clonotype was seen many times. This chain joins TRBV4-1 and TRBJ1-5; TRBD1 matches at 9 bases. Germline CDR1 reads MGHRA; CDR2 reads YSYEKL. J lost 4 bases, V lost 6 bases, and 7 bases had no gene match. The CDR3 spans 15 residues. The CDR3 here is CASRPTGTGNQPQHF. CDR3 DNA: TGCGCCAGCAGACCCACCGGGACAGGGAATCAGCCCCAGCATTTT.

At least ten counts were recorded for this clonotype. The chain links TRBV6-1 to TRBJ2-5, with TRBD1 matching over 7 bases. Germline CDR1 reads MNHNS; CDR2 reads SASEGT. The V gene end was trimmed by 6 bases and the J gene end by 3 bases; junction bases not matched to a gene: 4. The CDR3 runs to 13 residues. The CDR3 reads CASSSGTEETQYF. CDR3 coding DNA: TGTGCCAGCAGCTCCGGGACAGAAGAGACCCAGTACTTC.